This T cell receptor beta chain originates from a study of cytomegalovirus exposure and HLA in healthy donors. It was with 60 Vbeta and 13 Jbeta primers that the PCR ran. TCRdb keeps only in-frame clones here, not all; method: immunoSEQ multiplex PCR. In the table there are under 150,000 clones, around four fifths of which are singletons. The sample comprised PBMCs. This TCR was sampled from a man aged 25-40 years in good health and CMV-seronegative.

Written as DNA, the CDR3 is TGTGCCAGCAGTTTATTCCCTAGCGGGGGGGCCTGGGGAAACATTCAGTACTTC. Translating gives CASSLFPSGGAWGNIQYF. The chain recombines TRBV28 with TRBJ2-4; 12 positions match TRBD2. Trimming at V came to 1 base and at J to 6 bases, leaving 10 bases not matched to a gene. The germline gives CDR1 MDHEN, CDR2 SYDVKM. The CDR3 spans 18 residues.